This T cell receptor (beta chain) was recovered during a study of CD8+CD57+ T cells in acquired aplastic anemia. At the level of the study: On average, sorted CD4+ and CD8+ cells gave 3 to 4 ug of DNA.

Individuals selected for sequencing had exhibited CD8+CD57+ cell expansion on flow cytometry. Profiling that covered TCR beta VDJ and CDR3 relied on genomic DNA as its template. One entry per CDR3 protein, called by TCRdb with MiXCR from the reads. The table shows under 200,000 distinct CDR3 sequences, with over 70% occurring only once. The CDR3 totals 13 residues. Germline lookup yields CDR1 KGHDR and CDR2 SFDVKD. V gave up 5 bases and J gave up 5 bases, with 11 bases separating them. What was sequenced was sorted CD4+, CD8+, or CD8+CD57+ T cells (not recorded which) from PBMCs. The chain is built from TRBV24-1 and TRBJ2-5; D possibly corresponds to TRBD1 (7 bases). The origin of this receptor is a human donor with aplastic anemia. CDR3 residues: CATSAAGGETQYF. As DNA, the CDR3 is TGTGCCACCAGTGCGGCAGGGGGGGAGACCCAGTACTTC.